Sequencing of this T cell receptor (beta chain) was carried out in a study of blood T cells in healthy people across ages. A second 7 to 11 cycle PCR used barcoded and J-beta primers. TCRdb itself ran the 5' RACE reads through MiXCR, one entry per CDR3 protein. This table has approximately 800,000 distinct CDR3 sequences, just under 25% appearing once. V was shortened by 0 bases and J by 4 bases, with 16 bases between the two germline ends. CDR1 LNHNV and CDR2 YYDKDF come from the germline V gene (reference sequence). This CDR3 is built from 17 residues. These data also formed part of another study, on T cells of mothers and their children. As that study records: Persisting microchimeric T cell clones went undetected.

The TCR sequence derives from a boy between 10 and 17 years old in good health. Specimen: blood. V usage is TRBV15 and J usage is TRBJ2-1; D is ambiguous. For the CDR3, the DNA is TGTGCCACCAGCAGAGATCTCTTTAGGGAACGGTACAATGAGCAGTTCTTC. It is translated as CATSRDLFRERYNEQFF.